This T cell receptor (beta chain) was sequenced for a study of blood T cell repertoires in COVID-19. Study-wide background: The cDNA or gDNA used as material had been derived from T cells, B-cell-depleted T cells, or PBMCs.

Study processing details: Reference gene primer amplification gave estimated nucleated cell counts. Sequencing used immunoSEQ multiplex PCR; TCRdb keeps in-frame clones, though not all of them. The V and J calls and clone size are taken from that table; D and trimming were inferred from the DNA. The profile shows around 57,000 clones, just under 90% of them singletons. Germline-derived CDR1 and CDR2 are MNHNS and SASEGT. The CDR3 length is 18 residues. Trimming took 0 bases from V and 5 from J; bases not matched to a gene: 12. Sequences were obtained from peripheral blood. The clonotype comes from a human donor with active COVID-19. The donor label of this sample is uncertain. V gene TRBV6-1 combines with J gene TRBJ2-7, with 11 bases identical to TRBD2. CDR3: CASSEAGTSGSSRHEQYF. In nucleotides, the CDR3 is TGTGCCAGCAGTGAAGCTGGAACTAGCGGGAGTTCCCGCCACGAGCAGTACTTC.